The 23 T cell receptor beta chains presented below share a single source sample, sequenced in a study of blood T cell repertoires in COVID-19. Clones were sequenced by immunoSEQ multiplex PCR, and TCRdb holds only the in-frame ones, with some missing. Of fewer than 90,000 clones in the sample, more than 90% were seen once. Input material: peripheral blood. The receptors stem from a human donor with active COVID-19. The donor label of this sample is uncertain.

The CDR3, as DNA: TGCGCCAGTCGCCCTTCCGGGGGGGCCATAAATACGCAGTATTTT. Translation: CASRPSGGAINTQYF. The gene calls are TRBV5-1 and TRBJ2-3, with TRBD2 matching over 8 bases. The CDR3 is made up of 15 amino acids. The trim removed 8 bases at V and 7 bases at J, leaving 15 bases unmatched. CDR1 is SGHRS and CDR2 is YFSETQ in the germline V gene.

The V and J genes are TRBV6-5 and TRBJ2-3; D possibly corresponds to TRBD2 (7 bases). This CDR3 has 15 residues. CDR1 and CDR2 (germline): MNHEY, SVGAGI. Trimming shortened V by 6 bases and J by 5 bases, and 18 bases separated the two germline ends. CDR3 in DNA: TGTGCCAGCAGGGGATCGGGGGGCAGAGGAGATACGCAGTATTTT. Its protein product is CASRGSGGRGDTQYF.

The chain joins TRBV9 to TRBJ2-1, with 10 bases that match TRBD2. The CDR3 has 14 residues. V was pared by 8 bases and J by 9 bases, with 11 bases of the junction left unmatched. Per germline, CDR1 SGDLS and CDR2 YYNGEE. In DNA, the CDR3 is TGTGCCAGTGCCGGGACTAGCGTCACGAGTGAGCAGTTCTTC. As protein: CASAGTSVTSEQFF.

The chain combines TRBV5-4 with TRBJ1-6; perhaps TRBD1 as D (5 bases). The CDR3 totals 14 residues. Trimming removed 0 bases from V and 6 bases from J, with 7 bases in between. Germline loops: CDR1 SGHNT, CDR2 YYREEE (reference sequence). As DNA, the CDR3 is TGTGCCAGCAGCTTGGGACAGACTAATTCACCCCTCCACTTT. Translated: CASSLGQTNSPLHF.

The gene calls are TRBV28 and TRBJ2-1; D unresolved. CDR1 and CDR2 from the germline V gene are MDHEN and SYDVKM. This CDR3 comprises 12 residues. Trimming removed 6 bases at V and 7 bases at J, with 10 bases between. CDR3 protein: CASSLTRNEQFF. The CDR3 DNA reads TGTGCCAGCAGCTTGACACGGAATGAGCAGTTCTTC.

The rearrangement uses TRBV9 and TRBJ2-1; D is uncertain. V was trimmed by 3 bases and J by 6 bases, leaving 7 bases between them. The CDR3 has 12 residues. Germline V gives CDR1 SGDLS, CDR2 YYNGEE. The CDR3 coding sequence is TGTGCCAGCAGCGGAGTTGGCAATGAGCAGTTCTTC. As protein: CASSGVGNEQFF.

V is TRBV11-3 and J is TRBJ1-1; D is perhaps TRBD1 (6 bases). CDR3 length: 15 residues. From germline, CDR1 is SGHNT and CDR2 YENEEA. V was cut by 5 bases and J by 5 bases, with 18 bases left in between. CDR3 in amino acids: CASSTSQGRGTEAFF. CDR3 nucleotide sequence: TGTGCCAGCAGCACATCACAGGGTAGGGGAACTGAAGCTTTCTTT.

The rearrangement joins TRBV3-1 (or the pseudogene TRBV3-2) to TRBJ2-7; D remains unclear. Per the germline V gene, CDR1 is LGHDT and CDR2 is YNNKEL (reference sequence). The CDR3 has 12 residues. Between the trimmed V and J ends, which lost 1 base and 3 bases, there was a span of 4 bases. CDR3 sequence reads: CASSQVNYEQYF. The CDR3 nucleotides read TGTGCCAGCAGCCAAGTAAACTACGAGCAGTACTTC.

The chain employs TRBV2 and TRBJ1-1; tentatively, D is TRBD1 (5 bases). Trimming shortened V by 7 bases and J by 1 base, and 13 bases separated the two germline ends. The CDR3 spans 14 residues. Germline V gives CDR1 SNHLY, CDR2 FYNNEI. CDR3 DNA: TGTGCCAGCACGGGAATGGGGGGGAACACTGAAGCTTTCTTT. Translating it yields CASTGMGGNTEAFF. The variable domain in full, completed from reference TRBV2 and TRBJ1-1, reads EPEVTQTPSHQVTQMGQEVILRCVPISNHLYFYWYRQILGQKVEFLVSFYNNEISEKSEIFDDQFSVERPDGSNFTLKIRSTKLEDSAMYFCASTGMGGNTEAFFGQGTRLTVV.

The chain couples TRBV25-1 to TRBJ2-7; D gene unclear. Germline values: CDR1 MGHDK, CDR2 SYGVNS. The CDR3 totals 11 residues. Trimming pared 4 bases from V and 4 bases from J, leaving 5 bases between. The CDR3 is CASSAKYEQYF. The CDR3, as DNA: TGTGCCAGCAGTGCTAAATACGAGCAGTACTTC.

This clone was found once. This chain connects TRBV19 to TRBJ1-5; tentative D call: TRBD1 (5 bases). Germline V CDR1 and CDR2: LNHDA, SQIVND (reference sequence). V was shortened by 2 bases and J by 3 bases, with 11 bases between the two germline ends. This CDR3 contains 15 residues. Here the CDR3 reads CASSINRKTNQPQHF. The DNA of the CDR3 is TGTGCCAGTAGTATAAACAGGAAAACCAATCAGCCCCAGCATTTT.

V and J are TRBV18 and TRBJ2-5; D gene ambiguous. With 4 bases removed from V and 3 bases from J, the gap between germline ends came to 36 bases. CDR1 is KGHSH, CDR2 LQKENI, per germline. The CDR3 covers 22 residues. The CDR3 DNA reads TGTGCCAGCTCACAATGTCCCGACTCCGTGAGGCACCCCCCGTCCCCCAAAGAGACCCAGTACTTC. This gives the protein CASSQCPDSVRHPPSPKETQYF.

This chain uses TRBV20-1 with TRBJ2-7; a weak D match, TRBD1 (8 bases). CDR1 is DFQATT, CDR2 SNEGSKA, per germline (reference sequence). This CDR3 is 14 amino acids long. V dropped 3 bases and J dropped 4 bases, with 16 bases sitting between them. This CDR3 is CSASKQGGGYEQYF. For the CDR3, the DNA is TGCAGTGCTAGTAAACAGGGGGGGGGTTACGAGCAGTACTTC.

This clone has a single count. J is TRBJ1-1 and V is TRBV18; D remains ambiguous. The CDR3 extends over 12 amino acids. V gave up 1 base and J gave up 10 bases, with 10 bases separating them. From germline, CDR1 is KGHSH and CDR2 LQKENI. The CDR3 DNA reads as TGTGCCAGCTCACCACGGGCAGATGGAGCTTTCTTT. It is translated as CASSPRADGAFF.

The chain joins TRBV5-4 to TRBJ2-2; D is perhaps TRBD2 (6 bases). The germline V and J ends were trimmed by 0 bases and 1 base, with 13 bases remaining between them. This CDR3 has 17 amino acids. CDR1 SGHNT and CDR2 YYREEE come from the germline V gene (reference sequence). The CDR3 DNA is TGTGCCAGCAGCTTGGGGCGGGGCTCTTTGAACACCGGGGAGCTGTTTTTT. The encoded protein is CASSLGRGSLNTGELFF.

CDR3 sequence: CSAKTGYSYEQYF. The CDR3 DNA is TGCAGCGCCAAGACAGGTTACTCCTACGAGCAGTACTTC. The chain links TRBV29-1 to TRBJ2-7; tentatively, D is TRBD1 (6 bases). Germline values: CDR1 SQVTM, CDR2 ANQGSEA. This CDR3 is 13 amino acids long. Trimming stripped 7 bases from V and 0 bases from J, with 13 bases between.

As to this clone: Germline and junction disagree at one end, which may indicate a read error. This rearrangement joins TRBV7-7 to TRBJ2-7; 8 nucleotides line up with TRBD1. The CDR3 length is 15 residues. Per germline, CDR1 SSHAT and CDR2 FNYEAQ (reference sequence). DNA for the CDR3: TGTGCTAGCACCCGGGACAGGATACTCTCCTACGAGCAGTACTTC. Protein product: CASTRDRILSYEQYF.

The chain is built from TRBV5-1 and TRBJ1-5; TRBD1 matches 9 bases. Germline CDR1 and CDR2: SGHRS and YFSETQ. V dropped 0 bases and J dropped 3; count of bases not matched to a gene: 4. This CDR3 is 16 amino acids long. The CDR3 loop reads CASSLDGQGSNQPQHF. The CDR3 DNA sequence: TGCGCCAGCAGCTTGGATGGACAGGGGTCCAATCAGCCCCAGCATTTT.

The chain carries TRBV28 and TRBJ2-6; D call uncertain. The V gene's germline CDR1 is MDHEN and CDR2 SYDVKM. With 7 bases removed from V and 2 bases from J, the gap between germline ends came to 9 bases. CDR3 length: 14 amino acids. The chain's CDR3 is CASIPRAGANVLTF. The CDR3 bases are TGTGCCAGCATCCCCCGGGCTGGGGCCAACGTCCTGACTTTC.

This sequence joins TRBV24-1 and TRBJ2-2, with 9 bases aligning to TRBD1. The V segment lost 3 bases and the J segment 1 base; nucleotides outside the gene matches: 2. The germline V gene encodes CDR1 KGHDR and CDR2 SFDVKD. The CDR3 totals 16 residues. The CDR3 loop is CATSDPGQGNTGELFF. The DNA of the CDR3 is TGTGCCACCAGTGATCCGGGACAGGGGAACACCGGGGAGCTGTTTTTT.

The genes are TRBV19 and TRBJ1-6, with D perhaps matching TRBD1 (6 bases). The CDR3 extends over 14 amino acids. In germline, CDR1 is LNHDA, CDR2 SQIVND (reference sequence). V gave up 4 bases and J gave up 7 bases, with 11 bases separating them. The CDR3 here is CASSTPRGNSPLHF. The CDR3 region has the DNA TGTGCCAGTAGTACCCCAAGGGGGAATTCACCCCTCCACTTT.

This clone has a single count. The chain has TRBV18 and TRBJ2-7; 13 bases line up with TRBD2. CDR1 is KGHSH, CDR2 LQKENI, per germline. This CDR3 comprises 17 residues. J lost 4 bases, V lost 4 bases, and 10 bases had no gene match. The CDR3 region has the DNA TGTGCCAGCTCACTAAGGACTAGCGGGAGTGAAAGGTACGAGCAGTACTTC. It is translated as CASSLRTSGSERYEQYF.

The V gene is TRBV7-8, the J gene TRBJ1-2, with 8 nucleotides matching TRBD1. This CDR3 contains 13 residues. Germline CDR1 reads SGHVS; CDR2 reads FQNEAQ. V trimming: 5 bases; J trimming: 1 base; junction bases outside the gene matches: 0. The CDR3 is CASSDRGNYGYTF. CDR3 in DNA: TGTGCCAGCAGCGACAGGGGTAACTATGGCTACACCTTC.